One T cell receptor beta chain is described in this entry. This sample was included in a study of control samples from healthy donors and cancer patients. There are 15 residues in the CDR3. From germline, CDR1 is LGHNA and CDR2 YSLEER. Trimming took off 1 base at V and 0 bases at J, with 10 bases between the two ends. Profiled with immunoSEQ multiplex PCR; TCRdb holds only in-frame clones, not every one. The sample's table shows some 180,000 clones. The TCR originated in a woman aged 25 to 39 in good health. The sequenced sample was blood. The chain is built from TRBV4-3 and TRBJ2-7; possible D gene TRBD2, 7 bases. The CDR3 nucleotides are TGCGCCAGCAGCCAAGGCGGGGGCCGCTCCTACGAGCAGTACTTC. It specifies CASSQGGGRSYEQYF.